Below are 7 T cell receptor beta chains sequenced from a single sample in a study of blood T cells in healthy people across ages. Alongside a J-beta primer mix, a sample-barcoded 5' primer served in a second PCR lasting roughly 6 to 11 cycles. In TCRdb, the 5' RACE reads were re-called with MiXCR into one record per CDR3 protein. This sample has 1,500,000 or so distinct CDR3 sequences, with about 42% found just once. The sample comprised blood. Source of these receptors: a woman aged 18-30 years in good health.

The chain has TRBV25-1 and TRBJ2-7; D is unclear. Gene TRBJ2-5 matches the end of the DNA better, so the J call may be wrong. The CDR3 has 14 amino acids. The germline V gene has CDR1 MGHDK and CDR2 SYGVNS. CDR3 sequence: CASSESVALKTQYF. For the CDR3, the DNA is TGTGCCAGCAGTGAATCGGTAGCATTAAAGACCCAGTACTTC.

This sequence joins TRBV7-9 and TRBJ2-1; weak D call: TRBD2 (6 bases). The CDR3 totals 17 residues. V lost 5 bases to trimming and J lost 3 bases, with 20 bases between them. Germline-derived CDR1 and CDR2 are SEHNR and FQNEAQ (reference sequence). In DNA form, the CDR3 reads TGTGCCAGCAGCCCAATCGGCGGGGAGCGATTCTACAATGAGCAGTTCTTC. Amino acids: CASSPIGGERFYNEQFF. Complete variable domain (other parts from reference TRBV7-9 and TRBJ2-1): DTGVSQNPRHKITKRGQNVTFRCDPISEHNRLYWYRQTLGQGPEFLTYFQNEAQLEKSRLLSDRFSAERPKGSFSTLEIQRTEQGDSAMYLCASSPIGGERFYNEQFFGPGTRLTVL.

The rearrangement uses TRBV28 and TRBJ2-7, with D possibly being TRBD1 (5 bases). V was shortened by 5 bases and J by 4 bases, with 12 bases between the two germline ends. Germline V gene lookup returns CDR1 MDHEN and CDR2 SYDVKM. The CDR3 has 13 residues. DNA for the CDR3: TGTGCCAGCAGTGTAGGGGCCTGGTACGAGCAGTACTTC. Translation gives CASSVGAWYEQYF.

J is TRBJ2-1 and V is TRBV9; 10 nucleotides line up with TRBD2. The V gene's germline CDR1 is SGDLS and CDR2 YYNGEE. V gave up 4 bases and J gave up 0 bases; unmatched junction bases: 7. The CDR3 loop spans 17 amino acids. CDR3 sequence: CASSPPASGSSYNEQFF. CDR3 DNA: TGTGCCAGCAGCCCCCCGGCTAGCGGGAGCTCCTACAATGAGCAGTTCTTC. The variable domain in full, completed from reference TRBV9 and TRBJ2-1, reads DSGVTQTPKHLITATGQRVTLRCSPRSGDLSVYWYQQSLDQGLQFLIQYYNGEERAKGNILERFSAQQFPDLHSELNLSSLELGDSALYFCASSPPASGSSYNEQFFGPGTRLTVL.

This clonotype was observed a few times. V and J are TRBV25-1 and TRBJ1-4; D remains unclear. Trimming removed 1 base at V and 2 bases at J, with 11 bases between. This CDR3 contains 16 residues. Germline values: CDR1 MGHDK, CDR2 SYGVNS. CDR3 residues: CASSEFRGPTNEKLFF. The CDR3 nucleotides are TGTGCCAGCAGTGAATTTCGAGGGCCTACTAATGAAAAACTGTTTTTT.

This clonotype was counted at least ten times. This chain connects TRBV10-3 to TRBJ2-7; 7 bases align to TRBD1. With 8 bases clipped from V and 3 bases from J, the junction kept 4 bases outside the gene matches. This CDR3 region has 12 residues. Germline lookup yields CDR1 ENHRY and CDR2 SYGVKD. CDR3 region: CAISQGSYEQYF. CDR3 DNA sequence: TGTGCCATCTCACAGGGGAGCTACGAGCAGTACTTC.

This chain connects TRBV7-6 to TRBJ2-7; 8 bases agree with TRBD1. J gave up 6 bases and V 3 bases, and 7 bases lay outside the gene matches. The CDR3 extends over 14 amino acids. The germline gives CDR1 SGHVS, CDR2 FNYEAQ. The chain's CDR3 is CASSFSDRAGEQYF. The CDR3 nucleotides read TGTGCCAGCAGCTTCTCGGACAGGGCGGGCGAGCAGTACTTC.